The 18 T cell receptor beta chains reported below all come from one sample, sequenced in a study of T cells expressing NK-cell markers. Reanalyzing the 5' RACE reads, TCRdb keeps one entry per CDR3 protein, without DNA. Its table lists about 110,000 distinct CDR3 sequences. Sequenced material: blood T cells: a sorted CD56 or NKG2C T cell subset, CD4+ or CD8+ T cells, or bulk PBMC T cells (not recorded which). These receptors originate from a woman between 18 and 69 years old in good health.

This chain links TRBV12-3 or TRBV12-4 with TRBJ2-4. The CDR3 extends over 12 amino acids. CDR3 region: CASSFDGNIQYF.

The V gene is TRBV7-9, the J gene TRBJ2-1; checking the TCRdb D call of TRBD2 is not possible without DNA. Germline V gene lookup returns CDR1 SEHNR and CDR2 FQNEAQ (reference sequence). This CDR3 is 16 amino acids long. The CDR3 sequence is CASSPRAGGNVNEQFF.

The chain recombines TRBV9 with TRBJ2-1; lacking DNA, the TRBD2 call made by TCRdb goes unchecked. CDR1 and CDR2 (germline): SGDLS, YYNGEE. The CDR3 extends over 18 amino acids. CDR3 residues: CASSVDLGGPKPYNEQFF.

The chain recombines TRBV27 with TRBJ1-2; the TCRdb call, TRBD1, lacks DNA for checking. Germline assignment: CDR1 MNHEY and CDR2 SMNVEV (reference sequence). CDR3 length: 14 residues. CDR3 sequence: CASSYGGANYGYTF.

V and J are TRBV27 and TRBJ2-1; TCRdb gives TRBD2 as the D gene, but with no DNA this cannot be confirmed. The germline V gene encodes CDR1 MNHEY and CDR2 SMNVEV (reference sequence). The CDR3 spans 17 residues. CDR3 residues: CASSLRLHYRGGGEQFF.

The gene calls are TRBV6-2 or TRBV6-3 and TRBJ2-3; TCRdb reports TRBD1, a call that lacks DNA to check it against. The germline V gene has CDR1 MNHEY and CDR2 SVGEGT. The CDR3 sequence is 14 residues long. The CDR3 is CASSVRGQGLTQYF.

The chain couples TRBV5-1 to TRBJ2-7. Germline CDR1 and CDR2: SGHRS and YFSETQ. The CDR3 runs to 12 residues. CDR3 region: CASSLDGEEQYF.

The gene calls are TRBV18 and TRBJ2-1. From germline, CDR1 is KGHSH and CDR2 LQKENI. The CDR3 contains 12 residues. CDR3 residues: CASSPPGNEQFF.

This chain connects TRBV3-1 to TRBJ2-1; with no DNA, the TCRdb D assignment of TRBD2 cannot be verified. Germline lookup yields CDR1 LGHDT and CDR2 YNNKEL (reference sequence). The CDR3 covers 15 residues. The CDR3 spells CASSQYQREINEQFF.

V gene TRBV20-1 combines with J gene TRBJ2-1; TCRdb lists TRBD2, though no DNA is available to test this call. Germline CDR1 reads DFQATT; CDR2 reads SNEGSKA (reference sequence). The CDR3 is 15 amino acids. The CDR3 protein is CSASHRDYHYNEQFF.

The chain uses TRBV6-2 or TRBV6-3 and TRBJ2-7; the D call from TCRdb, TRBD2, cannot be confirmed without DNA. CDR3 length: 15 residues. From germline, CDR1 is MNHEY and CDR2 SVGEGT. CDR3 residues: CASSYRLAGSYEQYF.

This sequence joins TRBV20-1 and TRBJ2-5; the D gene TCRdb calls, TRBD2, cannot be checked with no DNA. CDR1 is DFQATT, CDR2 SNEGSKA, per germline (reference sequence). This CDR3 contains 13 residues. This CDR3 is CSARALSGETQYF.

The J gene is TRBJ1-3, the V gene TRBV15. Germline CDR1 LNHNV, CDR2 YYDKDF (reference sequence). The CDR3 has 13 residues. The CDR3 loop is CATSSRGGNTIYF.

This chain connects TRBV28 to TRBJ2-5; TCRdb proposes TRBD2, but this gene call is untestable without DNA. The length of the CDR3 is 18 residues. The germline V gene encodes CDR1 MDHEN and CDR2 SYDVKM. CDR3 protein: CASSLSAPLGLAEETQYF.

The V gene is TRBV6-1, the J gene TRBJ2-2; TCRdb indicates TRBD1, and absent DNA this call remains unverified. CDR3 length equals 18 residues. CDR1 and CDR2 from the germline V gene are MNHNS and SASEGT. CDR3 protein: CASSKKQGAHWDTGELFF.

The genes are TRBV7-9 and TRBJ2-7; no DNA is available, so the TRBD1 call from TCRdb remains unchecked. Per germline, CDR1 SEHNR and CDR2 FQNEAQ (reference sequence). The CDR3 length is 11 residues. The chain's CDR3 is CASSPLYEQYF.

This chain joins TRBV9 and TRBJ1-4. CDR3 size: 14 residues. The germline V gene has CDR1 SGDLS and CDR2 YYNGEE. CDR3 loop: CASSATGNNEKLFF.

V and J are TRBV7-9 and TRBJ2-1; the TCRdb call, TRBD2, lacks DNA for checking. CDR3 length equals 16 residues. Germline loops: CDR1 SEHNR, CDR2 FQNEAQ (reference sequence). CDR3 protein: CASSETSGSSYNEQFF.